The rows below give T cell receptor beta chains drawn from one sample of a study of cytomegalovirus exposure and HLA in healthy donors. The protocol was immunoSEQ multiplex PCR, while the TCRdb copy is restricted to in-frame clones and leaves out a portion. This table holds tens of thousands of clones, 82% found once. Material: PBMCs. These receptors all stem from a woman between 18 and 29 years old in good health and CMV-seropositive. The CDR3 runs from the conserved cysteine through the conserved F or W. Each record gives: D gene, J gene, clone size, V gene, CDR3 protein, CDR3 DNA. A D gene is named only where the DNA matches it firmly. Not all rows give a size; the values are once, few, many and, for expanded clones, a class.

>TRBD1|TRBJ1-6|NA|TRBV9
CASSARAGTADNSPLHF
TGTGCCAGCAGCGCTCGAGCCGGGACAGCGGATAATTCACCCCTCCACTTT
>TRBD1|TRBJ2-7|NA|TRBV19
CASSIGDSTYEQYF
TGTGCCAGTAGTATAGGGGACAGTACCTACGAGCAGTACTTC
>NA|TRBJ2-3|NA|TRBV5-1
CASSFDNRVLTDTQYF
TGCGCCAGCAGCTTCGATAACAGGGTTTTGACAGATACGCAGTATTTT
>TRBD2|TRBJ2-7|NA|TRBV19
CASSIGAGGPYEQYF
TGTGCCAGTAGTATAGGAGCGGGAGGGCCGTACGAGCAGTACTTC
>NA|TRBJ2-5|NA|TRBV28
CASSPRYEETQYF
TGTGCCAGCAGTCCCCGTTATGAAGAGACCCAGTACTTC
>NA|TRBJ2-1|few|TRBV19
CASSIGRGGEQFF
TGTGCCAGTAGTATAGGGAGGGGTGGAGAGCAGTTCTTC
>TRBD2|TRBJ2-1|NA|TRBV4-2
CASSPQLAEPPHEQFF
TGTGCCAGCAGCCCCCAACTAGCGGAACCACCTCATGAGCAGTTCTTC
>NA|TRBJ2-7|NA|TRBV20-1
CSARGQGEQYF
TGCAGTGCTAGGGGCCAGGGCGAGCAGTACTTC
>TRBD2|TRBJ2-7|NA|TRBV10-3
CAISEEARAGGNEQYF
TGTGCCATCAGTGAAGAGGCCAGAGCGGGGGGGAACGAGCAGTACTTC
>TRBD2|TRBJ2-7|NA|TRBV4-1
CASSQDRLAGVPLSYEQYF
TGCGCCAGCAGCCAAGATCGGCTAGCGGGAGTCCCCCTCTCCTACGAGCAGTACTTC
>NA|TRBJ1-6|NA|TRBV19
CASTLGRGASPLHF
TGTGCCAGTACCCTTGGTCGGGGGGCTTCACCCCTCCACTTT
>NA|TRBJ1-2|NA|TRBV5-6
CASSLKQVGGYTF
TGTGCCAGCAGCTTGAAACAGGTTGGGGGCTACACCTTC
>NA|TRBJ2-7|NA|TRBV6-5
CASSEGEESYEQYF
TGTGCCAGCAGTGAAGGGGAGGAGAGCTACGAGCAGTACTTC
>TRBD2|TRBJ2-7|NA|TRBV18
CASSPPSGLSNSYEQYF
TGTGCCAGCTCACCACCTAGCGGGTTGTCTAACTCCTACGAGCAGTACTTC
>NA|TRBJ2-1|NA|TRBV6-4
CASSAQGGSYNEQFF
TGTGCCAGCAGTGCACAGGGAGGGTCCTACAATGAGCAGTTCTTC
>NA|TRBJ1-1|NA|TRBV7-2
CASSPDSLKFGTEAFF
TGTGCCAGCAGCCCCGACAGTCTAAAGTTTGGGACTGAAGCTTTCTTT
>TRBD2|TRBJ2-1|NA|TRBV6-5
CASRPRTSGGNEQFF
TGTGCCAGCAGACCCCGGACTAGCGGGGGCAATGAGCAGTTCTTC
>TRBD2|TRBJ2-7|NA|TRBV9
CASSVNTGGGSYEQYF
TGTGCCAGCAGCGTAAACACGGGCGGGGGATCCTACGAGCAGTACTTC
>NA|TRBJ2-7|NA|TRBV12-5
CASGLVDRGPGNEQYF
TGTGCTAGTGGTTTGGTAGATAGGGGTCCTGGTAACGAGCAGTACTTC
>TRBD1|TRBJ1-4|few|TRBV6-5
CASSYSGTADEKLFF
TGTGCCAGCAGCTACTCCGGGACAGCTGATGAAAAACTGTTTTTT
>TRBD2|TRBJ2-7|NA|TRBV2
CASRPTSGVSYEQYF
TGTGCCAGCAGACCGACTAGCGGGGTATCCTACGAGCAGTACTTC
>TRBD2|TRBJ2-2|NA|TRBV7-8
CASSGGTSGTGGELFF
TGTGCCAGCAGCGGAGGGACTAGCGGGACTGGCGGGGAGCTGTTTTTT
>TRBD2|TRBJ2-1|NA|TRBV19
CASSLGTSGGERYNEQFF
TGTGCCAGTAGTTTGGGGACTAGCGGGGGGGAAAGATACAATGAGCAGTTCTTC
>TRBD2|TRBJ2-1|NA|TRBV13
CASSSGLAGVGEQFF
TGTGCCAGCAGCTCAGGACTAGCGGGAGTGGGTGAGCAGTTCTTC
>NA|TRBJ2-7|NA|TRBV27
CASSLSSGYEQYF
TGTGCCAGCAGTTTATCCTCGGGCTACGAGCAGTACTTC
>NA|TRBJ1-2|NA|TRBV9
CASSVEGNYGYTF
TGTGCCAGCAGCGTAGAGGGGAACTATGGCTACACCTTC
>TRBD2|TRBJ2-5|NA|TRBV30
CAWSPSGGASQYF
TGTGCCTGGAGTCCCAGCGGGGGGGCCTCCCAGTACTTC
>TRBD1|TRBJ2-7|NA|TRBV25-1
CASSEGQGEIYEQYF
TGTGCCAGCAGTGAGGGACAGGGGGAGATCTACGAGCAGTACTTC
>NA|TRBJ1-2|NA|TRBV6-5
CASSYGGRRPGYTF
TGTGCCAGCAGTTACGGAGGGCGCCGGCCTGGCTACACCTTC
>TRBD1|TRBJ1-1|NA|TRBV19
CASRHQGDTEAFF
TGTGCCAGTAGACACCAGGGGGACACTGAAGCTTTCTTT
>NA|TRBJ2-3|NA|TRBV7-2
CASSFPGADTQYF
TGTGCCAGCAGCTTTCCCGGGGCAGATACGCAGTATTTT
>NA|TRBJ2-3|few|TRBV15
CATSRPRGGTDTQYF
TGTGCCACCAGCAGACCACGGGGAGGTACAGATACGCAGTATTTT
>TRBD1|TRBJ2-1|once|TRBV2
CASRATGGSSYNEQFF
TGTGCCAGCAGAGCAACAGGGGGGAGCTCCTACAATGAGCAGTTCTTC
>TRBD2|TRBJ2-3|few|TRBV18
CASSPQVAGGPADTQYF
TGTGCCAGCTCACCACAGGTAGCGGGAGGGCCAGCGGATACGCAGTATTTT
>TRBD2|TRBJ2-3|NA|TRBV27
CASSLSPGGNTDTQYF
TGTGCCAGCAGTTTATCCCCGGGGGGGAACACAGATACGCAGTATTTT